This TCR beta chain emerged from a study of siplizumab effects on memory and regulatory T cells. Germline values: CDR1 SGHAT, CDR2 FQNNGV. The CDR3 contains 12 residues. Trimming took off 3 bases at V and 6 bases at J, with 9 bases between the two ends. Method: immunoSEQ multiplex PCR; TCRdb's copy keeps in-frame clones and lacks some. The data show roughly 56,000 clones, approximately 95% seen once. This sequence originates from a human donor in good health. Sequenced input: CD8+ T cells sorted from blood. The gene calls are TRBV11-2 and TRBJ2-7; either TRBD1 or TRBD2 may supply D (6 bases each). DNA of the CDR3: TGTGCCAGCAGCTTCGAGGGGGGCGAGCAGTACTTC. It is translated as CASSFEGGEQYF.